This T cell receptor (beta chain) emerged from a study of blood T cell repertoires in COVID-19. J gave up 6 bases and V 0 bases, and 5 bases lay outside the gene matches. The CDR3 runs 16 residues. Germline V gives CDR1 LGHNA, CDR2 YSLEER. Method: immunoSEQ multiplex PCR; TCRdb's copy keeps in-frame clones and lacks some. The table records about 88,000 clones, nearly 90% of them present only once. The TCR originated in a woman of 80 years or more with active COVID-19. The rearrangement uses TRBV4-3 and TRBJ2-1; TRBD2 agrees at 10 bases. The sample consisted of peripheral blood. The CDR3 coding sequence is TGCGCCAGCAGCCAAGACCTAGCGGGAGAGGCCAATGAGCAGTTCTTC. Protein sequence: CASSQDLAGEANEQFF.